Below are 24 T cell receptor beta chains sequenced from a single sample in a study of shared clonotypes between healthy human individuals. Assay: immunoSEQ multiplex PCR; the TCRdb copy retains only in-frame clones and omits some. The sample comprises hundreds of thousands of clones, about 96% of which are singletons, and 0.11% rests with the top ten. Selected positively for CCR7 and CD45RO-negative, naive CD8 cells excluded terminally differentiated effector memory CD45RA+ cells. Sequencing was performed on naive CD8+ T cells sorted from blood. These TCRs come from a woman under 40 in good health.

This chain connects TRBV4-1 to TRBJ1-1, with a possible D match to TRBD1 (5 bases). CDR1 is MGHRA and CDR2 is YSYEKL in the germline V gene. Trimming pared 3 bases from V and 2 bases from J, leaving 13 bases between. The CDR3 is made up of 15 amino acids. CDR3 in DNA: TGCGCCAGCAGCCATGATCCCGGGGGTAACACTGAAGCTTTCTTT. It yields the protein CASSHDPGGNTEAFF.

About this clone itself: This CDR3 is also generated by other DNA sequences in the sample. The chain uses TRBV5-1 and TRBJ1-1; D remains unclear. Per the germline V gene, CDR1 is SGHRS and CDR2 is YFSETQ. Trimming removed 1 base from V and 5 bases from J, with 9 bases in between. This CDR3 is 13 amino acids long. The CDR3 loop reads CASSLTRGTEAFF. DNA for the CDR3: TGCGCCAGCAGCTTGACCCGGGGAACTGAAGCTTTCTTT.

The CDR3 nucleotides are TGTGCCAGCAGCTTGGCCGAGCGAAATGAGCAGTTCTTC. Translation gives CASSLAERNEQFF. V is TRBV5-6 and J is TRBJ2-1; the D is unclear. CDR3 length: 13 residues. V shed 0 bases and J shed 7 bases, with 8 bases lying between them. Germline lookup yields CDR1 SGHDT and CDR2 YYEEEE.

This chain links TRBV4-1 with TRBJ2-2, with D uncertain. V lost 0 bases, J lost 6 bases, and 8 bases lay in between. The CDR3 has 14 amino acids. Germline CDR1 MGHRA, CDR2 YSYEKL. CDR3 in DNA: TGCGCCAGCAGCCAAGACGGCCTCCCCGGGGAGCTGTTTTTT. Amino acid sequence: CASSQDGLPGELFF.

The chain is built from TRBV5-4 and TRBJ1-1, with D hard to call. Germline V gives CDR1 SGHNT, CDR2 YYREEE (reference sequence). The CDR3 contains 13 residues. Trimming stripped 1 base from V and 1 base from J, with 5 bases between. The CDR3: CASSLMGNTEAFF. CDR3 coding DNA: TGTGCCAGCAGCTTGATGGGGAACACTGAAGCTTTCTTT.

The V call is TRBV27, the J call TRBJ1-1; D is unclear. Germline lookup yields CDR1 MNHEY and CDR2 SMNVEV (reference sequence). The CDR3 length is 13 residues. Trimming left V 2 bases short and J 7 bases short, with 11 bases between. This CDR3 is CASSLAWNGEAFF. CDR3 in DNA: TGTGCCAGCAGTTTAGCGTGGAACGGTGAAGCTTTCTTT.

V is TRBV27 and J is TRBJ2-7; TRBD2 matches at 8 bases. The CDR3 is 13 amino acids. Losses at the gene ends were 5 bases for V and 0 bases for J; bases not matched to a gene: 0. The germline gives CDR1 MNHEY, CDR2 SMNVEV (reference sequence). The DNA of the CDR3 is TGTGCCAGCAGTCGGGAGGGCTCCTACGAGCAGTACTTC. This encodes CASSREGSYEQYF.

This chain connects TRBV19 to TRBJ2-7, with 7 positions matching TRBD1. V shed 4 bases, J shed 3 bases, and the junction held 9 bases outside the gene matches. The CDR3 loop spans 15 amino acids. Looked up from germline, CDR1 is LNHDA and CDR2 is SQIVND (reference sequence). The CDR3 sequence is CASSNGQGVGYEQYF. The CDR3 DNA sequence: TGTGCCAGTAGTAATGGGCAGGGGGTTGGCTACGAGCAGTACTTC.

The chain has TRBV9 and TRBJ2-1; no clear D gene. V lost 4 bases to trimming and J lost 10 bases, with 21 bases between them. Per the germline V gene, CDR1 is SGDLS and CDR2 is YYNGEE. The CDR3 contains 15 residues. The CDR3 DNA follows: TGTGCCAGCAGCCCCCACCGGGCCCAAAGAGGAGAGCAGTTCTTC. This sequence encodes CASSPHRAQRGEQFF.

J is TRBJ1-2 and V is TRBV7-8; D is possibly TRBD1 (5 bases). CDR1 and CDR2 from the germline V gene are SGHVS and FQNEAQ. Trimming removed 4 bases from V and 0 bases from J, with 18 bases in between. The CDR3 is 17 amino acids. The CDR3: CASSSPSGTGANYGYTF. The DNA of the CDR3 is TGTGCCAGCAGCTCGCCATCCGGGACGGGGGCTAACTATGGCTACACCTTC.

The chain combines TRBV5-4 with TRBJ2-5, with a tentative D call TRBD1 (5 bases). CDR1 and CDR2 from the germline V gene are SGHNT and YYREEE (reference sequence). There are 13 residues in the CDR3. V lost 2 bases to trimming and J lost 5 bases, with 10 bases between them. The CDR3 reads CASSLWKGETQYF. The CDR3 DNA reads as TGTGCCAGCAGCTTATGGAAGGGGGAGACCCAGTACTTC.

This chain links TRBV2 with TRBJ2-7; 10 bases fit TRBD1. CDR1 is SNHLY, CDR2 FYNNEI, per germline. The CDR3 has 14 residues. V lost 5 bases, J lost 6 bases, and 7 bases stayed unmatched. The CDR3 region is CASSTGTGVAEQYF. The CDR3 coding sequence is TGTGCCAGCAGTACCGGGACAGGGGTTGCCGAGCAGTACTTC.

This chain joins TRBV7-6 and TRBJ2-7, with D possibly matching TRBD1 (5 bases). Germline V lookup: CDR1 SGHVS, CDR2 FNYEAQ. The CDR3 is 14 residues long. Trimming left V 2 bases short and J 2 bases short, with 10 bases between. The CDR3 spells CASSLSVTAYEQYF. The CDR3 region has the DNA TGTGCCAGCAGCTTATCAGTGACAGCCTACGAGCAGTACTTC.

The chain has TRBV27 and TRBJ2-7; TRBD2 might be the D (6 bases). V gave up 3 bases and J gave up 2 bases, with 17 bases separating them. This CDR3 has 16 amino acids. Germline V gene data show CDR1 as MNHEY and CDR2 as SMNVEV (reference sequence). The CDR3 DNA reads as TGTGCCAGCAGTTTCTCGGAGGGACCGGTAACCTACGAGCAGTACTTC. Translating it yields CASSFSEGPVTYEQYF.

V usage is TRBV6-5 and J usage is TRBJ2-5; no firm D call. Germline V gene lookup returns CDR1 MNHEY and CDR2 SVGAGI. Trimming removed 3 bases from V and 4 bases from J, with 12 bases in between. The CDR3 sequence is 14 residues long. The CDR3, as DNA: TGTGCCAGCAGTTATGAAAGGTGGGGAGAGACCCAGTACTTC. This encodes CASSYERWGETQYF.

The V and J genes are TRBV10-3 and TRBJ2-1, with 15 positions matching TRBD2. The CDR3 totals 18 residues. Germline lookup yields CDR1 ENHRY and CDR2 SYGVKD. The junction had 5 bases not matched to a gene; V was cut back by 3 bases and J by 2 bases. DNA of the CDR3: TGTGCCATCAGTGACCCGGGACTAGCGGGAGGTCCCTACAATGAGCAGTTCTTC. Amino acids: CAISDPGLAGGPYNEQFF.

The rearrangement uses TRBV29-1 and TRBJ2-7, with D perhaps matching TRBD1 (6 bases). The CDR3 consists of 12 residues. Trimming took off 6 bases at V and 0 bases at J, with 9 bases between the two ends. Germline CDR1 SQVTM, CDR2 ANQGSEA. CDR3 loop: CSVQGNSYEQYF. The CDR3 DNA reads TGCAGCGTACAGGGCAACTCCTACGAGCAGTACTTC.

The rearrangement uses TRBV10-3 and TRBJ1-2; D perhaps matches TRBD1 (5 bases). This CDR3 spans 14 amino acids. V dropped 3 bases and J dropped 7 bases, with 15 bases sitting between them. CDR1 and CDR2 from the germline V gene are ENHRY and SYGVKD. CDR3 sequence: CAISDKGPRSGYTF. The CDR3 DNA is TGTGCCATCAGTGATAAGGGGCCTAGGTCTGGCTACACCTTC.

The genes are TRBV12-5 and TRBJ2-1, with 10 bases identical to TRBD2. The length of the CDR3 is 16 residues. V lost 2 bases to trimming and J lost 4 bases; unmatched junction nucleotides: 5. Germline V gene data show CDR1 as LGHNT and CDR2 as FRNRAP. Written as DNA, the CDR3 is TGTGCTAGTGGTTTGTCTGGACTAGCGGATTACAATGAGCAGTTCTTC. Residues: CASGLSGLADYNEQFF. Full variable domain (remainder filled in from reference TRBV12-5 and TRBJ2-1): DARVTQTPRHKVTEMGQEVTMRCQPILGHNTVFWYRQTMMQGLELLAYFRNRAPLDDSGMPKDRFSAEMPDATLATLKIQPSEPRDSAVYFCASGLSGLADYNEQFFGPGTRLTVL.

The gene calls are TRBV6-5 and TRBJ1-1, with TRBD1 as a possible D gene (5 bases). The ends were cut back, 4 bases at V and 7 bases at J, with 16 bases in the middle. The CDR3 runs to 14 residues. Per the germline V gene, CDR1 is MNHEY and CDR2 is SVGAGI. As DNA, the CDR3 is TGTGCCAGCAGTTCCTCGGGCGGGGACGATGAAGCTTTCTTT. It encodes CASSSSGGDDEAFF.

The chain uses TRBV11-3 and TRBJ2-5; TRBD1 aligns across 9 bases. Germline-derived CDR1 and CDR2 are SGHNT and YENEEA. Trimming removed 0 bases from V and 2 bases from J; junction bases left unmatched: 13. This CDR3 region has 19 residues. CDR3 bases: TGTGCCAGCAGCTTAGATTTCCCGGGACAGGGATACCAACAAGAGACCCAGTACTTC. It translates to CASSLDFPGQGYQQETQYF.

V gene TRBV6-5 combines with J gene TRBJ2-2; no definite D call. The ends were cut back, 8 bases at V and 5 bases at J, with 18 bases in the middle. Germline lookup yields CDR1 MNHEY and CDR2 SVGAGI. This CDR3 comprises 15 residues. CDR3 amino acids: CASCVEKMCTGELFF. For the CDR3, the DNA is TGTGCCAGCTGTGTGGAGAAAATGTGTACCGGGGAGCTGTTTTTT.

This clone was picked up one time. The V gene is TRBV6-5, the J gene TRBJ2-5; tentatively, D is TRBD1 or TRBD2 (6 bases each). Germline-derived CDR1 and CDR2 are MNHEY and SVGAGI. This CDR3 has 15 residues. The ends were cut back, 0 bases at V and 5 bases at J, with 13 bases in the middle. The DNA for the CDR3 is TGTGCCAGCAGTTACTCTCCGGAGGGGGTCGAGACCCAGTACTTC. As protein: CASSYSPEGVETQYF.

The genes are TRBV27 and TRBJ2-7; D not resolved. Germline CDR1 and CDR2: MNHEY and SMNVEV (reference sequence). V was shortened by 6 bases and J by 0 bases, with 15 bases between the two germline ends. This CDR3 spans 15 amino acids. The CDR3 DNA reads as TGTGCCAGCAGCCCTGTGGGGTCTAGCTCCTACGAGCAGTACTTC. It codes for CASSPVGSSSYEQYF.